A selection of T cell receptor beta chains follows, all from one sample in a study of blood T cell repertoires in COVID-19. The repertoire was sequenced with immunoSEQ multiplex PCR; TCRdb's copy has only in-frame clones and lacks some. Among roughly 100,000 clones listed, about 90% were seen once. Sequencing used peripheral blood. Every receptor here comes from a man aged 18-30 years with COVID-19, enrolled during active disease. CDR3s include the opening cysteine and the closing phenylalanine or tryptophan. A D gene is named only where the DNA matches it firmly. Where a row states a size, it is once, few, many or the class of an expanded clone; other rows omit it.

j_call,cdr3_length,clone_size,d_call,v_call,cdr3_nt,cdr3_aa
TRBJ2-1,15,.,TRBD2,TRBV7-9,TGTGCCAGCAGCTTAAGGGGACTAGCATCCCATGAGCAGTTCTTC,CASSLRGLASHEQFF
TRBJ2-7,14,few,TRBD2,TRBV19,TGTGCCAGTAGTCTTCCGGGACTAGCGGGCGAGCAGTACTTC,CASSLPGLAGEQYF
TRBJ2-3,18,.,TRBD1,TRBV10-3,TGTGCCATCAGTGGACCCCGGGACAGAAAGATTAGCACAGATACGCAGTATTTT,CAISGPRDRKISTDTQYF
TRBJ2-1,13,.,.,TRBV28,TGTGCCAGCAGGAGGGAGAACTACAATGAGCAGTTCTTC,CASRRENYNEQFF
TRBJ2-3,15,.,TRBD2,TRBV5-1,TGCGCCAGCAGCGGTTGGACTAGCCCCACAGATACGCAGTATTTT,CASSGWTSPTDTQYF
TRBJ2-1,19,.,TRBD2,TRBV11-2,TGTGCCAGCAGCGGGCGACTAGCGGGAGGCCTAAGCTCCTACAATGAGCAGTTCTTC,CASSGRLAGGLSSYNEQFF
TRBJ2-5,13,.,.,TRBV5-1,TGCGCCAGCAGCTTGGTCCCCTTTGAGACCCAGTACTTC,CASSLVPFETQYF
TRBJ1-4,15,.,.,TRBV29-1,TGCAGCGTTGTCGACCCCCGGGGGGGGAATGAAAAACTGTTTTTT,CSVVDPRGGNEKLFF
TRBJ2-7,15,.,TRBD2,TRBV19,TGTGCCAGTAGTATCCTAGCGGGAATTTCCTACGAGCAGTACTTC,CASSILAGISYEQYF
TRBJ1-5,15,.,TRBD1,TRBV18,TGTGCCAGCTCCCTAGGGACAGGGGGCAATCAGCCCCAGCATTTT,CASSLGTGGNQPQHF
TRBJ2-1,17,.,TRBD2,TRBV19,TGTGCCAGTAGTATACGCGGCCTAGCGGGTCAGGGCGATGAGCAGTTCTTC,CASSIRGLAGQGDEQFF
TRBJ2-7,12,.,.,TRBV7-9,TGTGCCAGCAGTCCGGGGACTTACGAGCAGTACTTC,CASSPGTYEQYF
TRBJ2-1,13,.,TRBD1,TRBV13,TGTGCCAGCAACAGGGGGCTATACAATGAGCAGTTCTTC,CASNRGLYNEQFF
TRBJ2-1,15,few,.,TRBV6-5,TGTGCCAGCAGCCCCTCTATCGGGGGATTGAATGAGCAGTTCTTC,CASSPSIGGLNEQFF
TRBJ2-2,19,.,TRBD2,TRBV7-6,TGTGCCAGCAGCCCAGGACTAGCGGGAGATCTTGCGAACACCGGGGAGCTGTTTTTT,CASSPGLAGDLANTGELFF
TRBJ2-4,17,.,.,TRBV19,TGTGCCAGTAGTATAGATGGAGACTACATAGCCAAAAACATTCAGTACTTC,CASSIDGDYIAKNIQYF
TRBJ2-3,13,.,.,TRBV11-3,TGTGCCAGCAGCTTCCAGGGTAGGGATACGCAGTATTTT,CASSFQGRDTQYF
TRBJ1-2,15,.,.,TRBV4-2,TGTGCCAGCAGCCAAGGACAGACTTCTGAGTATGGCTACACCTTC,CASSQGQTSEYGYTF
TRBJ1-2,15,once,.,TRBV28,TGTGCCAGCAGGCCTCAGGGGCAGGGATTCTATGGCTACACCTTC,CASRPQGQGFYGYTF
TRBJ2-1,11,.,TRBD1,TRBV23-1,TGCGCCAGCAGTCCGGACAGGGGGCAGTTCTTC,CASSPDRGQFF
TRBJ2-4,15,once,TRBD1,TRBV5-8,TGTGCCAGCAGTCGTTCGGACAGGGAGGAAAACATTCAGTACTTC,CASSRSDREENIQYF
TRBJ1-1,15,.,.,TRBV6-2/TRBV6-3,TGTGCCAGCAGTCCACTTAGGACAGAGAACACTGAAGCTTTCTTT,CASSPLRTENTEAFF
TRBJ2-7,14,.,TRBD2,TRBV19,TGTGCCAGTAGTGAGGCGGGAGGTATGTACGAGCAGTACTTC,CASSEAGGMYEQYF
TRBJ1-2,20,.,.,TRBV10-3,TGTGCCATCAACTTTGAAACAAAAAAGGGGGAGACAGTTTTTAACTATGGCTACACCTTC,CAINFETKKGETVFNYGYTF
TRBJ2-2,13,.,TRBD1,TRBV7-9,TGTGCCAGCAGCTCACAGGGGTCCGGGGAGCTGTTTTTT,CASSSQGSGELFF